This note documents a single T cell receptor (beta chain) sequence. In this sample, this clone turned up once. Its antigen has not been determined. Per-nucleotide qualities are absent, and no much larger clonotype sits a single base away. Buffy coats from under 40 blood donors, supplied by the Finnish Red Cross blood service, were used as healthy controls. All TCR-sequenced material derived from peripheral blood: patient blood samples and healthy donor buffy coats. Peripheral blood mononuclear cells were isolated by Ficoll-Hypaque gradient centrifugation. For the healthy controls, CD4+ cells were obtained from buffy coats by magnetic purification. The Gentra Puregene Cell and Tissue kit was used to extract genomic DNA, and a Qubit 2.0 fluorometer was used to measure the amount of genomic DNA. The sample is drawn from a study of STAT5B mutations in CD4+ large granular lymphocyte leukemia (dated by TCRdb to 2021 to 2024). Regarding the complete study: Among healthy controls, the CDR3 'QG' motif was associated with a particular HLA allele. The study compared the TCRbeta repertoires of patients with CD4+ T-cell large granular lymphocyte leukemia against those of healthy blood donors. Flow cytometry performed on FACSCanto II or FACSVerse showed that the purified fractions had more than 95% purity among lymphocytes. Overall study outcomes, separate from this receptor: The main leukemic clonotypes were found to be private to each patient, although 25% to 30% of the main leukemic clonotypes were detected at low frequency in the non-leukemic repertoires of other patients. Greater clonality appeared to be present in CD4-sorted patient repertoires than in healthy CD4+ repertoires, and the difference was retained after the putative leukemic clones were removed. TRBV06-family usage was enriched among the top patient clones (8/27) compared with healthy controls (2/35). The data were not HLA-matched, and the higher clonality in CD4+ T-LGLL than in CD8+ T-LGLL could be due to the relatively small sample size.

Trimming costs V 5 bases and J 9 bases, and their ends lie 10 bases apart. Inclusive of the bounding cysteine and phenylalanine, the CDR3 is 11 residues long. Of the read, only the CDR3 DNA is kept; its 33 bases are in frame from base 1. The germline V gene (reference sequence) specifies SEHNR as CDR1 and FQNEAQ as CDR2. The immunoSEQ assay at survey resolution was applied to genomic DNA for sequencing of TCRbeta rearrangements. Per the authors' processing: In the TCR sequencing data, the lowest productive clonotype frequency that could be detected was 2.59 x 10-5. Only productive TCRbeta rearrangements, defined as complete and in-frame sequences, were included in the analyses. Clonality for each sample was calculated as Simpson clonality in the immunoSEQ Analyzer version 3.0. Based on frequency, clones were grouped as very rare, small, medium, large (1-20%) or hyperexpanded (>20%). OLGA 1.2.3 estimated generation probabilities, VDJtools produced V-gene circos plots, VDJdb was queried for specificities, and GLIPH identified CDR3 motifs. TCRdb limited this immuneACCESS table to in-frame rearrangements with V and J called. A share of clones is missing; checked studies link under half to unresolved V genes, and the rest is unexplained. Clone size and the V and J calls come from that table; the DNA yielded D and trimming. For this sample the table gives about 33,000 clones, of which around 76% were detected only once. The ten largest clones capture 0.25% to 0.35% of the sample.

The sequence joins TRBV7-9 to TRBJ2-5; D gene: possibly TRBD1, on 6 matching bases. The sequencing sample was made of CD4+ T cells from blood buffy coats. This TCR was recovered from a human donor in good health. The nucleotide sequence reads as follows: TGTGCCAGCAGCCCACAGGGAGCCCAGTACTTC. Its protein reads: CASSPQGAQYF. The entire variable domain, with the stretches around the CDR3 drawn from the reference TRBV7-9 and TRBJ2-5 proteins, is DTGVSQNPRHKITKRGQNVTFRCDPISEHNRLYWYRQTLGQGPEFLTYFQNEAQLEKSRLLSDRFSAERPKGSFSTLEIQRTEQGDSAMYLCASSPQGAQYFGPGTRLLVL.